This entry concerns a single TCR beta chain. What antigen it recognizes has not been identified. Qualities for individual bases were not recorded, and no much larger clone is one base off. The entire isolated RNA was reverse transcribed using the High Capacity cDNA Reverse Transcription Kit, and thus expressed TCRB transcripts were sequenced. Deep immunoSEQ sequencing was applied to naive, central memory and regulatory T cell samples, giving an average of about 3.4 million total reads per sample. Sorted cells were lysed in RLT buffer, and RNA was extracted using DNase-treated RNeasy Micro or Mini kits according to cell number. Each cell subset was processed separately to prevent cross-contamination, with patient and healthy donor samples processed together. TCRB sequences were amplified from cDNA with the immunoSEQ multiplex PCR, producing 87-bp fragments spanning the CDR3 region. Sequencing of the amplicons was done on the Illumina HiSeq platform. Per the original workflow: PCR bias was computationally corrected using synthetic template baselines, reads within Hamming distance 2 were collapsed, and singletons that could not be merged were discarded. Reads were aligned against IMGT to assign V, D and J genes, CDR3 length and insertions or deletions at six rearrangement sites. Within each subset, clonotype counts were normalized to sorted cell number, and only after that were true diversity and Gini coefficients computed with the tcR R package. The overlap coefficient, calculated on TCRB nucleotide sequences, was used to measure repertoire sharing. As a proxy for the pre-selection repertoire, out-of-frame TCRB sequences from naive cells were analyzed. TCRdb limited this immuneACCESS table to in-frame rearrangements with V and J called. A share of clones is missing; checked studies link under half to unresolved V genes, and the rest is unexplained. V and J calls plus clone size are reproduced from that table; the DNA served to infer D and trimming. The sample has more than 550,000 clones on record, over 13% of them singletons. The ten largest clonotypes hold nearly 0.04% of the sample.

The entry originates in a study of beta chain features in type 1 diabetes (dated by TCRdb to between 2017 and 2018). Broadly, across the study: Patients and healthy donors did not differ in mean age, gender distribution, total cell number or subset yield. The study compared TCRB repertoires of sorted circulating CD4+ T cell subsets between recently diagnosed type 1 diabetes patients and matched healthy donors. Regulatory and stem cell-like memory subsets were isolated from only 8 patients and about 8 healthy donors, whereas naive and central memory subsets came from all 30 or so donors. A total of around 110,000,000 sorted cells were examined across all samples, and a strong correlation was observed between cell number per subset and RNA yield.

The paper's findings and limits, for the study overall: Shorter templates might be favored by PCR, yet because patient and control samples were amplified and corrected together, any such skew would affect both groups equally. In all four CD4+ subsets, TCRB CDR3 length was moderately but significantly shorter in type 1 diabetes patients. At VDJ recombination sites, type 1 diabetes patients had fewer insertions and more deleted nucleotides, which implies abnormalities in thymic rearrangement. Because small numbers of individuals were included in the HLA sub-analyses, any influence of HLA type on TCRB rearrangement was left unresolved. Naive, central memory and regulatory TCRB repertoires appeared to be more similar among patients than among healthy donors. Because cDNA was sequenced instead of genomic DNA, highly expressing activated cells could be over-represented, though the groups showed no difference in activation or CD3 levels.

Each donor gave one peripheral blood draw, approximately 0.11 L on average, collected into heparinised tubes. Naive, central memory, regulatory and stem cell-like memory CD4+ T cells were sorted on a BD FACSAria II using a panel including CD45RO, CCR7, CD25, CD127, CD95 and CD27. Every sorted population had a purity above 95%. PBMCs were separated immediately by Lymphoprep density gradient centrifugation and were stained directly, without being cultured. To minimize batch effects, samples were stained and sorted in pairs, one healthy donor with one patient per experiment. The TCR sequence derives from a man between 18 and 29 years old with type 1 diabetes. Sequenced sample: naive CD4+ T cells from blood. Sample cell subset or site, as interpreted from the label and publication: true naive CD4+ T cells.

The CDR3 corresponds to CASSQTLLASTDTQYF. The nucleotide sequence is given as TGCGCCAGCAGCCAAACACTACTAGCTTCCACAGATACGCAGTATTTT. The V and J genes are TRBV5-1 and TRBJ2-3, with TRBD2 as a weak D call on 6 bases. CDR1 SGHRS and CDR2 YFSETQ are derived from the germline V gene. From the cysteine up to the phenylalanine, the CDR3 has a length of 16 residues. Only the CDR3 region is kept as DNA, spanning 48 bases read in frame from base 1. V loses 4 bases of germline sequence and J loses 2 bases, and the interval between the two ends is 17 bases.